These 24 T cell receptor beta chains share one sample of origin, sequenced in a study of CD8+ T cells in alopecia areata. TCR sequencing used cDNA made by reverse transcription of extracted RNA. Here immunoSEQ multiplex PCR was the method, and the copy in TCRdb shows in-frame clones only, minus some. The data contain 61,000 or so clones, almost 97% of them singletons. The specimen comprised CD8+ T cells sorted from blood, sampled at week 0. These receptors were taken from a human donor with alopecia areata.

The chain carries TRBV9 and TRBJ1-6; D may be TRBD1 (5 bases). The germline gives CDR1 SGDLS, CDR2 YYNGEE. This CDR3 has 15 residues. The ends were cut back, 4 bases at V and 8 bases at J, with 16 bases in the middle. CDR3 coding DNA: TGTGCCAGCAGCCCAGGGACCCAACACGATTCACCCCTCCACTTT. It codes for CASSPGTQHDSPLHF.

The chain combines TRBV19 with TRBJ2-7, with D possibly matching TRBD1 (5 bases). The CDR3 covers 15 residues. The V and J ends lost 4 bases and 2 bases respectively, with 15 bases between them. The germline gives CDR1 LNHDA, CDR2 SQIVND (reference sequence). The CDR3 region is CASSTREGHPYEQYF. The CDR3 bases are TGTGCCAGTAGTACCCGAGAAGGACACCCCTACGAGCAGTACTTC.

CDR3 DNA: TGTGCCAGCAGCTCGCCCTACGAGCAGTACTTC. Translated: CASSSPYEQYF. The chain has TRBV5-4 and TRBJ2-7; D call uncertain. CDR1 is SGHNT and CDR2 is YYREEE in the germline V gene (reference sequence). The CDR3 runs to 11 residues. V gave up 3 bases and J gave up 2 bases, with 3 bases separating them.

This clone was seen once. This chain joins TRBV4-1 and TRBJ1-1; no clear D. The CDR3 spans 13 residues. The germline gives CDR1 MGHRA, CDR2 YSYEKL. V was cut by 0 bases and J by 4 bases, with 6 bases left in between. The CDR3 nucleotides are TGCGCCAGCAGCCAAGACACGGTCACTGAAGCTTTCTTT. Its protein product is CASSQDTVTEAFF.

CDR3 sequence reads: CASSLEGQGSHEQYF. The DNA for the CDR3 is TGTGCCAGCAGCTTAGAGGGACAGGGGTCCCACGAGCAGTACTTC. The rearrangement joins TRBV7-6 to TRBJ2-7, with 10 bases identical to TRBD1. Per germline, CDR1 SGHVS and CDR2 FNYEAQ. V shed 1 base, J shed 5 bases, and the junction held 5 bases outside the gene matches. The CDR3 has 15 residues. The full variable domain, with the rest looked up from reference TRBV7-6 and TRBJ2-7, is GAGVSQSPRYKVTKRGQDVALRCDPISGHVSLYWYRQALGQGPEFLTYFNYEAQQDKSGLPNDRFSAERPEGSISTLTIQRTEQRDSAMYRCASSLEGQGSHEQYFGPGTRLTVT.

The CDR3 DNA is TGTGCCAGCCTCCCGGGAGCGGGGGCGGCGGGGCGACTCACAGATACGCAGTATTTT. Translating gives CASLPGAGAAGRLTDTQYF. The chain is built from TRBV27 and TRBJ2-3, with TRBD2 identical over 8 bases. The germline V gene encodes CDR1 MNHEY and CDR2 SMNVEV (reference sequence). Losses at the gene ends were 8 bases for V and 2 bases for J; bases not matched to a gene: 21. The CDR3 consists of 19 residues.

The chain links TRBV7-8 to TRBJ2-5; either TRBD1 or TRBD2 may supply D (5 bases each). CDR1 is SGHVS and CDR2 is FQNEAQ in the germline V gene. V lost 5 bases and J 5 bases, leaving 15 bases between the germline ends. The CDR3 covers 14 residues. CDR3 in DNA: TGTGCCAGCAGCCCTGCTTGGGGCGGGGAGACCCAGTACTTC. This translates into CASSPAWGGETQYF.

This clone was found once. The genes are TRBV10-2 and TRBJ1-2; no clear D. Germline V gives CDR1 WSHSY, CDR2 SAAADI. The V and J ends lost 3 bases and 4 bases respectively, with 6 bases between them. This CDR3 is 12 amino acids long. CDR3 nucleotides: TGCGCCAGCAGTGATGGGATCTATGGCTACACCTTC. It encodes CASSDGIYGYTF.

This sequence joins TRBV6-6 and TRBJ2-6, with unresolved D. This CDR3 has 14 amino acids. Germline V lookup: CDR1 MNHNY, CDR2 SVGAGI (reference sequence). V lost 6 bases, J lost 0 bases, and 6 bases lay in between. In nucleotides, the CDR3 is TGTGCCAGCAGCGACGGCTCTGGGGCCAACGTCCTGACTTTC. Its translation is CASSDGSGANVLTF.

The rearrangement joins TRBV9 to TRBJ1-2, with D maybe TRBD1 (6 bases). Germline V CDR1 and CDR2: SGDLS, YYNGEE. There are 13 residues in the CDR3. With 3 bases removed from V and 8 bases from J, the gap between germline ends came to 14 bases. CDR3 sequence: CASSAGRGGGYTF. CDR3 nucleotides: TGTGCCAGCAGCGCAGGCAGAGGGGGAGGCTACACCTTC.

The chain has TRBV29-1 and TRBJ1-5, with D possibly matching TRBD1 (6 bases). With 3 bases removed from V and 7 bases from J, the gap between germline ends came to 13 bases. The CDR3 sequence is 13 residues long. The germline V gene has CDR1 SQVTM and CDR2 ANQGSEA. The CDR3 DNA is TGCAGCGTTGAGTTGGGGGGCGGACAGCCCCAGCATTTT. The encoded protein is CSVELGGGQPQHF.

The chain joins TRBV4-1 to TRBJ2-3; 15 bases map to TRBD2. The germline V gene has CDR1 MGHRA and CDR2 YSYEKL. This CDR3 is built from 17 residues. Trimming took 4 bases from V and 6 from J; bases not matched to a gene: 8. The CDR3 nucleotides are TGCGCCAGCAGCCCACCGGGACTAGCGGGGGGCATGGATACGCAGTATTTT. It codes for CASSPPGLAGGMDTQYF.

V is TRBV7-9 and J is TRBJ2-4; 8 bases fit TRBD1. J gave up 3 bases and V 5 bases, and 18 bases lay outside the gene matches. The CDR3 covers 19 residues. CDR1 SEHNR and CDR2 FQNEAQ come from the germline V gene (reference sequence). The CDR3 DNA sequence: TGTGCCAGCAGCCCGCGGACAGGGATGTCCAGCGGGCTCAAAAACATTCAGTACTTC. Amino acid sequence: CASSPRTGMSSGLKNIQYF. Supplemented by reference TRBV7-9 and TRBJ2-4, the full variable domain reads DTGVSQNPRHKITKRGQNVTFRCDPISEHNRLYWYRQTLGQGPEFLTYFQNEAQLEKSRLLSDRFSAERPKGSFSTLEIQRTEQGDSAMYLCASSPRTGMSSGLKNIQYFGAGTRLSVL.

The V gene is TRBV4-1, the J gene TRBJ2-5; maybe TRBD2 (6 bases). Germline V lookup: CDR1 MGHRA, CDR2 YSYEKL. The CDR3 extends over 12 amino acids. V was trimmed by 6 bases and J by 6 bases, leaving 11 bases between them. The CDR3 protein is CASRGRRKTQYF. In DNA, the CDR3 is TGCGCCAGCAGGGGGAGGAGGAAGACCCAGTACTTC.

The rearrangement links TRBV15 to TRBJ2-1, with D possibly being TRBD1 or TRBD2 (7 bases each). This CDR3 contains 16 residues. Germline CDR1 is LNHNV and CDR2 is YYDKDF (reference sequence). V was clipped by 5 bases and J by 3 bases, with 17 bases between them. In DNA, the CDR3 is TGTGCCACCAGCGGAGTCAGGGGGGGTTTCTACAATGAGCAGTTCTTC. As protein: CATSGVRGGFYNEQFF.

V usage is TRBV7-2 and J usage is TRBJ2-5; D possibly matches TRBD1 or TRBD2 (6 bases each). Between the trimmed V and J ends, which lost 1 base and 4 bases, there was a span of 10 bases. Germline V gene data show CDR1 as SGHTA and CDR2 as FQGNSA. CDR3 length equals 14 residues. The CDR3 here is CASSLVEGGETQYF. The DNA of the CDR3 is TGTGCCAGCAGCTTAGTGGAGGGGGGAGAGACCCAGTACTTC.

The CDR3: CASSLTDRRGSGNTIYF. In DNA, the CDR3 is TGTGCCAGCAGCTTAACCGACAGAAGAGGCTCTGGAAACACCATATATTTT. The chain uses TRBV7-9 and TRBJ1-3, with a weak D call TRBD1 (5 bases). Germline assignment: CDR1 SEHNR and CDR2 FQNEAQ (reference sequence). The CDR3 consists of 17 residues. V lost 2 bases, J lost 0 bases, and 14 bases lay in between.

This clone was counted a single time. The chain couples TRBV29-1 to TRBJ2-5; 10 nucleotides line up with TRBD1. The end of the DNA is better explained by TRBJ2-7, so the J call may be wrong. This CDR3 comprises 12 residues. The germline V gene has CDR1 SQVTM and CDR2 ANQGSEA. CDR3 in DNA: TGCAGCGGGGGGACAGGGGCTGACGAGCAGTACTTC. It specifies CSGGTGADEQYF.

The CDR3 protein is CASSRTESYEQYF. The CDR3 DNA is TGTGCCAGTAGTCGGACGGAATCCTACGAGCAGTACTTC. J is TRBJ2-7 and V is TRBV7-9; no clear D gene. The V gene's germline CDR1 is SEHNR and CDR2 FQNEAQ (reference sequence). The CDR3 sequence is 13 residues long. The germline V and J ends were trimmed by 9 bases and 1 base, with 13 bases remaining between them.

A remark on this clone: Mismatch with germline at one junction end may stem from a read error. The chain recombines TRBV4-1 with TRBJ2-4; 8 bases are shared with TRBD2. The germline V gene has CDR1 MGHRA and CDR2 YSYEKL. The CDR3 loop spans 16 amino acids. Written as DNA, the CDR3 is TGCGCCAGCAGCCCAGGTTCCGGACTAGCCCAAAACATTCAGTACTTC. It codes for CASSPGSGLAQNIQYF.

This chain links TRBV27 with TRBJ1-1, with no clear D. The CDR3 totals 15 residues. V gave up 0 bases and J gave up 0 bases, with 8 bases separating them. In germline, CDR1 is MNHEY, CDR2 SMNVEV (reference sequence). The CDR3 here is CASSLSRNMNTEAFF. The CDR3 nucleotides read TGTGCCAGCAGTTTATCCAGAAACATGAACACTGAAGCTTTCTTT.

This chain connects TRBV7-2 to TRBJ2-7; 7 bases map to TRBD2. The CDR3 has 14 residues. Germline assignment: CDR1 SGHTA and CDR2 FQGNSA. V dropped 5 bases and J dropped 4; count of bases not matched to a gene: 8. CDR3 in DNA: TGTGCCAGCAGCGTCGGCGGGGGTGGGTACGAGCAGTACTTC. It specifies CASSVGGGGYEQYF.

The V call is TRBV19, the J call TRBJ2-3; weak D call: TRBD2 (6 bases). This CDR3 comprises 15 residues. With 9 bases removed from V and 2 bases from J, the gap between germline ends came to 18 bases. The germline V gene encodes CDR1 LNHDA and CDR2 SQIVND (reference sequence). Here the CDR3 reads CASSGGGGFTDTQYF. The DNA for the CDR3 is TGTGCCAGCAGTGGGGGTGGAGGGTTCACAGATACGCAGTATTTT.

This chain connects TRBV7-8 to TRBJ2-7; no reliable D call. The V end lost 0 bases, the J end lost 2 bases, and 17 bases lay between the germline ends. The CDR3 is 17 amino acids. Germline V gives CDR1 SGHVS, CDR2 FQNEAQ. The CDR3 region is CASSLAYQPTAPYEQYF. In DNA form, the CDR3 reads TGTGCCAGCAGCTTAGCGTACCAGCCCACAGCTCCCTACGAGCAGTACTTC.